One and the same sample provided the 26 T cell receptor beta chains below, sequenced in a study of graft-versus-host responses after intestinal transplantation (dated by TCRdb to the early 2020s). Receptor amplification or capture employed the immunoSEQ multiplex PCR assay. The clones in this table, taken by TCRdb from immuneACCESS, are in-frame only. Not every clone is retained; where verified, under half of the shortfall comes from an unresolved V gene, and the cause of the rest is unknown. Present in this sample are 3,500 to 4,500 clones, approximately 83% of which were seen just once. The top ten constitute roughly 15% of the sample. Dithiothreitol, EDTA incubations and collagenase D digestion were used to isolate intraepithelial and lamina propria lymphocytes from graft specimens. The sample consisted of ileum tissue, taken approximately 350 days after intestinal transplantation. Source of these receptors: a human patient who received an intestinal transplant, so some T cells may come from the graft donor.

V is TRBV5-4 and J is TRBJ2-7; TRBD2 aligns across 7 bases. The V gene's germline CDR1 is SGHNT and CDR2 YYREEE (reference sequence). V lost 4 bases, J lost 6 bases, and 13 bases stayed unmatched. This CDR3 is 15 amino acids long. The CDR3 spells CASSAAGTINREQYF. CDR3 DNA: TGTGCCAGCAGCGCCGCCGGGACTATCAATCGCGAGCAGTACTTC. Full variable domain (rest looked up from reference TRBV5-4 and TRBJ2-7): ETGVTQSPTHLIKTRGQQVTLRCSSQSGHNTVSWYQQALGQGPQFIFQYYREEENGRGNFPPRFSGLQFPNYSSELNVNALELDDSALYLCASSAAGTINREQYFGPGTRLTVT.

This clone was seen more than once but under ten times. The chain employs TRBV4-1 and TRBJ1-2, with 12 bases aligning to TRBD1. Germline V gene lookup returns CDR1 MGHRA and CDR2 YSYEKL. V lost 3 bases and J lost 4; bases outside the gene matches: 0. The CDR3 covers 14 residues. CDR3 residues: CASSQGQGAYGYTF. CDR3 nucleotides: TGCGCCAGCAGCCAGGGACAGGGGGCCTATGGCTACACCTTC.

This chain links TRBV6-1 with TRBJ2-2; 12 bases align to TRBD2. V lost 6 bases to trimming and J lost 5 bases; unmatched junction nucleotides: 7. The CDR3 is 16 amino acids. The germline V gene has CDR1 MNHNS and CDR2 SASEGT. The CDR3 is CASRELAGGLTGELFF. In nucleotides, the CDR3 is TGTGCCAGCAGGGAACTAGCGGGGGGCCTTACCGGGGAGCTGTTTTTT.

V and J are TRBV28 and TRBJ1-2, with 10 bases that match TRBD1. The CDR3 spans 18 residues. The J segment lost 4 bases and the V segment lost 5 bases, leaving 16 bases of the junction unmatched. Germline V CDR1 and CDR2: MDHEN, SYDVKM. CDR3 amino acids: CASSDRGQGRFSGYGYTF. The CDR3 coding sequence is TGTGCCAGCAGTGACCGGGGACAGGGGAGGTTTAGCGGCTATGGCTACACCTTC.

This chain joins TRBV4-2 and TRBJ1-4, with D possibly matching TRBD1 (6 bases). Germline lookup yields CDR1 LGHNA and CDR2 YNFKEQ. The CDR3 loop spans 17 amino acids. Deletions cut 1 base from V and 0 bases from J, with 12 bases between. CDR3: CASSQGRQAATNEKLFF. The CDR3 DNA follows: TGTGCCAGCAGCCAAGGAAGACAGGCTGCAACTAATGAAAAACTGTTTTTT.

V gene TRBV30 combines with J gene TRBJ1-6, with a weak D call TRBD1 (6 bases). Germline V gene sequence: CDR1 GTSNPN, CDR2 SVGIG (reference sequence). V lost 1 base to trimming and J lost 8 bases, with 12 bases between them. The CDR3 is made up of 14 amino acids. Here the CDR3 DNA reads TGTGCCTGGAGTGGTGGGAAGGGGGATTCACCCCTCCACTTT. Residues: CAWSGGKGDSPLHF.

This clone turned up a few times. V and J are TRBV6-6 and TRBJ1-2, with TRBD1 as a possible D gene (5 bases). Germline CDR1 MNHNY, CDR2 SVGAGI (reference sequence). V lost 6 bases to trimming and J lost 2 bases, with 10 bases between them. This CDR3 has 13 amino acids. The CDR3 DNA sequence: TGTGCCAGCAGCCCCCGACAGAACTATGGCTACACCTTC. It is translated as CASSPRQNYGYTF.

This chain joins TRBV7-3 and TRBJ2-1; D is ambiguous. The CDR3 extends over 13 amino acids. Germline CDR1 and CDR2: SGHTA and FQGTGA. Trimming took 1 base from V and 9 from J, leaving 10 bases between them. CDR3 sequence: CASSLKPPGEQFF. Written as DNA, the CDR3 is TGTGCCAGCAGCTTAAAGCCCCCCGGTGAGCAGTTCTTC.

The rearrangement links TRBV27 to TRBJ2-7; the D gene is possibly TRBD1 (5 bases). V lost 2 bases and J 4 bases, leaving 12 bases between the germline ends. CDR3 length: 14 amino acids. CDR1 and CDR2 from the germline V gene are MNHEY and SMNVEV (reference sequence). The CDR3 coding sequence is TGTGCCAGCAGTTTAAAGAACAGGATATACGAGCAGTACTTC. Protein product: CASSLKNRIYEQYF.

This clone was detected only a few times. The CDR3 reads CASSQEAGTYNEQFF. In nucleotides, the CDR3 is TGCGCCAGCAGCCAAGAAGCGGGGACCTACAATGAGCAGTTCTTC. The chain recombines TRBV4-1 with TRBJ2-1, with 7 bases aligning to TRBD2. The germline gives CDR1 MGHRA, CDR2 YSYEKL. J was trimmed by 2 bases and V by 0 bases; bases with no gene match: 1. This CDR3 is built from 15 residues.

V and J are TRBV6-6 and TRBJ1-4; D is unclear. V lost 0 bases and J lost 8, with 10 bases in between. CDR1 is MNHNY and CDR2 is SVGAGI in the germline V gene (reference sequence). This CDR3 has 14 amino acids. CDR3 protein: CASSYSVSREKLFF. CDR3 DNA: TGTGCCAGCAGTTACTCTGTCAGCAGGGAAAAACTGTTTTTT.

The chain combines TRBV6-1 with TRBJ2-1; TRBD1 agrees at 7 bases. Germline V lookup: CDR1 MNHNS, CDR2 SASEGT. The CDR3 totals 14 residues. V was pared by 7 bases and J by 1 base, with 4 bases of the junction left unmatched. The CDR3: CASTETGSYNEQFF. The DNA of the CDR3 is TGTGCCAGCACGGAGACAGGGTCCTACAATGAGCAGTTCTTC.

The chain employs TRBV19 and TRBJ2-1, with 16 positions matching TRBD2. The germline V gene has CDR1 LNHDA and CDR2 SQIVND (reference sequence). V dropped 9 bases and J dropped 7; count of bases not matched to a gene: 12. The CDR3 length is 17 residues. DNA of the CDR3: TGTGCCAGCAGCAGGGGAAAGGGACTAGCGGGGGGGAATGAGCAGTTCTTC. Translating gives CASSRGKGLAGGNEQFF.

The chain carries TRBV11-1 and TRBJ1-1, with D tentatively TRBD1 (5 bases). Germline lookup yields CDR1 SGHAT and CDR2 FQDESV (reference sequence). Trimming removed 5 bases at V and 1 base at J, with 8 bases between. The CDR3 is 13 amino acids. The CDR3 region is CASSADTNTEAFF. As DNA, the CDR3 is TGTGCCAGCAGCGCGGACACGAACACTGAAGCTTTCTTT.

CDR3 DNA sequence: TGTGCCAGCAGCTTGGGCAGGGGAGGGGAAAAACTGTTTTTT. This codes for CASSLGRGGEKLFF. The chain links TRBV5-5 to TRBJ1-4, with D possibly matching TRBD1 (6 bases). This CDR3 region has 14 residues. Germline CDR1 is SGHKS and CDR2 is YYEKEE (reference sequence). V lost 0 bases and J 8 bases, leaving 11 bases between the germline ends. The full variable domain, rest sourced from reference TRBV5-5 and TRBJ1-4, is DAGVTQSPTHLIKTRGQQVTLRCSPISGHKSVSWYQQVLGQGPQFIFQYYEKEERGRGNFPDRFSARQFPNYSSELNVNALLLGDSALYLCASSLGRGGEKLFFGSGTQLSVL.

The chain carries TRBV4-1 and TRBJ1-5; TRBD1 matches 9 bases. CDR1 MGHRA and CDR2 YSYEKL come from the germline V gene. This CDR3 spans 15 amino acids. V gave up 3 bases and J gave up 3 bases; unmatched junction bases: 3. The CDR3 is CASSQGTGTNQPQHF. Here the CDR3 DNA reads TGCGCCAGCAGCCAGGGGACAGGGACCAATCAGCCCCAGCATTTT.

V gene TRBV4-1 combines with J gene TRBJ2-7, with 9 bases matching TRBD2. Germline V gene sequence: CDR1 MGHRA, CDR2 YSYEKL. The length of the CDR3 is 17 residues. The V and J ends lost 0 bases and 5 bases, in that order; junction bases with no gene match: 11. The CDR3 here is CASSQDRPSGKANEQYF. The CDR3 coding sequence is TGCGCCAGCAGCCAAGATCGGCCTAGCGGGAAGGCCAACGAGCAGTACTTC.

The J gene is TRBJ2-7, the V gene TRBV6-6; 10 nucleotides align to TRBD2. The CDR3 totals 16 residues. Losses at the gene ends were 5 bases for V and 0 bases for J; bases not matched to a gene: 7. Germline CDR1 MNHNY, CDR2 SVGAGI (reference sequence). The CDR3 nucleotides read TGTGCCAGCAGTCGACCTTCTAGCGGGAGCTCCTACGAGCAGTACTTC. Its translation: CASSRPSSGSSYEQYF.

The chain employs TRBV11-1 and TRBJ2-1, with a weak D call TRBD1 (6 bases). V gave up 5 bases and J gave up 9 bases, with 14 bases separating them. Germline-derived CDR1 and CDR2 are SGHAT and FQDESV (reference sequence). The CDR3 length is 13 residues. CDR3 sequence (DNA): TGTGCCAGCAGCCCAAGGACAGACCCTGAGCAGTTCTTC. Translation gives CASSPRTDPEQFF.

The V call is TRBV11-2, the J call TRBJ2-5, with a possible D match to TRBD1 (5 bases). The J call is uncertain, as TRBJ2-7 better fits the DNA end. There are 13 residues in the CDR3. Germline CDR1 reads SGHAT; CDR2 reads FQNNGV. The CDR3 region is CASSLTLRGEQYF. The CDR3, as DNA: TGTGCCAGCAGCTTAACCCTAAGGGGCGAGCAGTACTTC.

CDR3 protein: CATSRDQAPNTEAFF. In DNA form, the CDR3 reads TGTGCCACCAGCAGAGATCAGGCACCGAACACTGAAGCTTTCTTT. The rearrangement uses TRBV15 and TRBJ1-1; D uncertain. The CDR3 totals 15 residues. V dropped 0 bases and J dropped 1 base, with 9 bases sitting between them. Germline CDR1 is LNHNV and CDR2 is YYDKDF (reference sequence).

V usage is TRBV27 and J usage is TRBJ2-5; no clear D. The V and J ends lost 4 bases and 8 bases respectively, with 14 bases between them. The CDR3 has 13 residues. Germline loops: CDR1 MNHEY, CDR2 SMNVEV (reference sequence). CDR3 region: CASSSRGPKTQYF. As DNA, the CDR3 is TGTGCCAGCAGTTCTCGAGGCCCTAAAACCCAGTACTTC.

The chain joins TRBV6-6 to TRBJ2-7, with 7 bases fitting TRBD2. The V and J ends lost 2 bases and 5 bases, in that order; junction bases with no gene match: 3. There are 13 residues in the CDR3. Germline values: CDR1 MNHNY, CDR2 SVGAGI (reference sequence). CDR3 DNA sequence: TGTGCCAGCAGTTACGGCGGGGGAAACGAGCAGTACTTC. Translation gives CASSYGGGNEQYF.

The chain links TRBV7-9 to TRBJ1-2; 9 bases line up with TRBD1. After removal of 5 bases from V and 5 bases from J, the junction contained 9 bases not matched to a gene. This CDR3 region has 15 residues. Germline lookup yields CDR1 SEHNR and CDR2 FQNEAQ (reference sequence). The CDR3 DNA is TGTGCCAGCAGCCCCGGGACAGGGCCCAATTATGGCTACACCTTC. Its translation is CASSPGTGPNYGYTF.

The genes are TRBV6-5 and TRBJ1-4, with TRBD1 matching over 10 bases. The CDR3 sequence is 14 residues long. Trimming removed 6 bases from V and 7 bases from J; junction bases left unmatched: 5. Germline lookup yields CDR1 MNHEY and CDR2 SVGAGI. Here the CDR3 reads CASSSDRGREKLFF. In DNA form, the CDR3 reads TGTGCCAGCAGCTCCGACAGGGGGCGTGAAAAACTGTTTTTT.

This chain connects TRBV5-1 to TRBJ1-5; D is possibly TRBD1 (5 bases). CDR3 size: 15 residues. The V end was cut by 2 bases, the J end by 3 bases, with 12 bases between. Per germline, CDR1 SGHRS and CDR2 YFSETQ. The CDR3 sequence is CASSLGATANQPQHF. The CDR3 DNA reads as TGCGCCAGCAGCTTAGGGGCCACGGCCAATCAGCCCCAGCATTTT.